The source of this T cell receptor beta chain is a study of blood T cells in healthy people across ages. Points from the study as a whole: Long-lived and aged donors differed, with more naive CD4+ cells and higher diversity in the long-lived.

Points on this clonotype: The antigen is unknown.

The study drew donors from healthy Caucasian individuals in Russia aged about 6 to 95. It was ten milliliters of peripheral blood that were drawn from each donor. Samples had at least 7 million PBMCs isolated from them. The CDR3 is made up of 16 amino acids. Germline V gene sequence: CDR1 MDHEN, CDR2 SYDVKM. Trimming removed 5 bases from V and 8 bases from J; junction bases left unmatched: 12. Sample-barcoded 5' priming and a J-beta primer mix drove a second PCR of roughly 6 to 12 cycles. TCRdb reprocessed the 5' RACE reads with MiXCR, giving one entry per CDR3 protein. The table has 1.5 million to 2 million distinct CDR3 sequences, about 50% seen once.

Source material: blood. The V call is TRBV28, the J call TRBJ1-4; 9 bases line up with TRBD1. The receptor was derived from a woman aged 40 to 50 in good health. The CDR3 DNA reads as TGTGCCAGCAGTCCCCCTGGACAGGGGACTAGAGAAAAACTGTTTTTT. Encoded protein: CASSPPGQGTREKLFF. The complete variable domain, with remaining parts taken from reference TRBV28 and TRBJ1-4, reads DVKVTQSSRYLVKRTGEKVFLECVQDMDHENMFWYRQDPGLGLRLIYFSYDVKMKEKGDIPEGYSVSREKKERFSLILESASTNQTSMYLCASSPPGQGTREKLFFGSGTQLSVL.